A selection of T cell receptor beta chains follows, all from one sample in a study of T cells after yellow fever vaccination. TCRdb analysed the 5' RACE reads with MiXCR anew, one entry per CDR3 protein. This repertoire shows hundreds of thousands of distinct CDR3 sequences, around a fifth found once; its top ten account for about a sixth. The starting material was PBMCs, obtained less than 25 days after the first yellow fever vaccination. These receptors came from a man between 18 and 35 years old who received the YFV17D yellow fever vaccine. Both conserved end residues are part of each CDR3. Fields, in order: D gene, clone size, V gene, J gene, CDR3 DNA, CDR3 protein. The D gene is left open where the match is weak. Not all rows give a size; the values are once, few, many and, for expanded clones, a class.

.	.	TRBV20-1	TRBJ1-5	TGCAGTGCTAGGTCGGGCAGAGAAAGTGTAAATCAGCCCCAGCATTTT	CSARSGRESVNQPQHF
.	.	TRBV7-7	TRBJ2-5	TGTGCTAGCAGCATCGGATCGGGGAGGGAGACCCAGTACTTC	CASSIGSGRETQYF
TRBD2	.	TRBV7-2	TRBJ2-7	TGTGCCAGCAGCTTAGGAGGGGCGGGAGGCGAGCAGTACTTC	CASSLGGAGGEQYF
.	.	TRBV6-2/TRBV6-3	TRBJ2-2	TGTGCCAGCACCCCCACATCGGGGGTTACCACCGGGGAGCTGTTTTTT	CASTPTSGVTTGELFF
TRBD1	.	TRBV11-2	TRBJ1-1	TGTGCCAGCAGGGTAACCGGGACAGGGATGAACACTGAAGCTTTCTTT	CASRVTGTGMNTEAFF
TRBD1	.	TRBV12-3/TRBV12-4	TRBJ2-3	TGTGCCAGCAGTGGCCGGGACAGGCGCACAGATACGCAGTATTTT	CASSGRDRRTDTQYF
TRBD2	.	TRBV7-2	TRBJ2-7	TGTGCCAGCAGCTTAGTTGCGGGGGGGGTTTACGAGCAGTACTTC	CASSLVAGGVYEQYF
TRBD2	.	TRBV6-1	TRBJ2-1	TGTGCCAGCACCACGGGACTAGCGAACGGTGAGCAGTTCTTC	CASTTGLANGEQFF
.	few	TRBV12-3/TRBV12-4	TRBJ2-1	TGTGCCAGCAGTCGAACCCTGGGCTCCTACAATGAGCAGTTCTTC	CASSRTLGSYNEQFF
TRBD1	.	TRBV19	TRBJ1-1	TGTGCCAGTAGTATACTCAGGACAGGGGGCAACACTGAAGCTTTCTTT	CASSILRTGGNTEAFF
.	.	TRBV28	TRBJ1-5	TGTGCCAGCAGTTTTGTGTCGGGGGGTCACAATCAGCCCCAGCATTTT	CASSFVSGGHNQPQHF
.	.	TRBV19	TRBJ1-3	TGTGCCAGTAGTCCCCAGACAGCTCTTGCTGGAAACACCATATATTTT	CASSPQTALAGNTIYF
TRBD2	.	TRBV2	TRBJ2-5	TGTGCCAGCAGTGGAGCGGGGGGGCCTCAGGAGACCCAGTACTTC	CASSGAGGPQETQYF
TRBD1	few	TRBV24-1	TRBJ2-3	TGTGCCACCAGTGACCCAGGGGGCGTCACAGATACGCAGTATTTT	CATSDPGGVTDTQYF
.	many	TRBV9	TRBJ1-5	TGTGCCAGCAGCGTAGGATGGGATCAGCCCCAGCATTTT	CASSVGWDQPQHF
TRBD1	few	TRBV3-1	TRBJ1-2	TGTGCCAGCAGCCAAGCGGGGACAGCTGGCTACACCTTC	CASSQAGTAGYTF
.	.	TRBV5-1	TRBJ1-1	TGCGCCAGCAGCTTGCAGAAAGAGGGGAGAGCTTTCTTT	CASSLQKEGRAFF
TRBD2	few	TRBV12-3/TRBV12-4	TRBJ2-3	TGTGCCAGCAGTTTAGAGCGGGGGGGCTATACGACGCAGTATTTT	CASSLERGGYTTQYF
TRBD2	few	TRBV11-2	TRBJ2-3	TGTGCCAGCAGCTTCGGACTAGCGGGGGTTCTGAGCACAGATACGCAGTATTTT	CASSFGLAGVLSTDTQYF
TRBD2	few	TRBV14	TRBJ2-5	TGTGCCAGCAGCCAAGATTTAGTAGCTAGCGGGGGCCAGACAGAGACCCAGTACTTC	CASSQDLVASGGQTETQYF
.	.	TRBV6-5	TRBJ2-1	TGTGCCAGCAGTTACGCGCCGGGCGGGGATAGTGAGCAGTTCTTC	CASSYAPGGDSEQFF
.	.	TRBV27	TRBJ1-1	TGTGCCAGCAATTCCCGTTCGGGGGGTCTGAACACTGAAGCTTTCTTT	CASNSRSGGLNTEAFF
TRBD2	few	TRBV5-4	TRBJ2-3	TGTGCCAGCAGGGAGACTAGCGAGAACACAGATACGCAGTATTTT	CASRETSENTDTQYF
.	few	TRBV7-9	TRBJ1-1	TGTGCCACGGACTGGCCCCCGGGCACTGAAGCTTTCTTT	CATDWPPGTEAFF